This is a list of T cell receptor beta chains from one sample in a study of metastatic and nonmetastatic thyroid tumors. TCRdb reprocessed the PCR reads via MiXCR. The repertoire consists of 25,000 to 35,000 clones, with about 25% occurring once and the leading ten covering about 10%. Sequencing was carried out using blood. The receptor source for this set is a female donor with papillary thyroid cancer or a benign thyroid nodule (not recorded which). Some clones in this sample may be carry-over from other donors' samples. CDR3s include the opening cysteine and the closing phenylalanine or tryptophan. The D gene is left open where the match is weak. Size is omitted from some rows. Given values are once, few, many or a class for expanded clones.

J gene: TRBJ2-7
V gene: TRBV20-1
D gene: TRBD2
clone size: many
CDR3 protein: CSAERGPSYEQYF
CDR3 DNA: TGCAGTGCCGAGCGGGGACCCTCCTACGAGCAGTACTTC

J gene: TRBJ2-1
V gene: TRBV2
D gene: NA
clone size: many
CDR3 protein: CASRTLGKGDFNEQFF
CDR3 DNA: TGTGCCAGCAGGACTCTGGGGAAGGGGGATTTCAATGAGCAGTTCTTC

J gene: TRBJ2-6
V gene: TRBV20-1
D gene: NA
clone size: NA
CDR3 protein: CSAPDYGANVLTF
CDR3 DNA: TGCAGTGCACCTGATTATGGGGCCAACGTCCTGACTTTC

J gene: TRBJ2-1
V gene: TRBV3-1
D gene: TRBD2
clone size: many
CDR3 protein: CASSQAGWDYRGEQFF
CDR3 DNA: TGTGCCAGCAGCCAAGCTGGTTGGGACTACCGAGGTGAGCAGTTCTTC

J gene: TRBJ1-4
V gene: TRBV6-1
D gene: NA
clone size: many
CDR3 protein: CASSELSGWPLAFPIF
CDR3 DNA: TGTGCCAGCAGTGAATTGTCTGGTTGGCCTCTTGCCTTCCCCATTTTT

J gene: TRBJ2-5
V gene: TRBV20-1
D gene: NA
clone size: NA
CDR3 protein: CSASDRIQETQYF
CDR3 DNA: TGCAGTGCTAGCGACAGAATCCAAGAGACCCAGTACTTC

J gene: TRBJ2-7
V gene: TRBV20-1
D gene: TRBD2
clone size: NA
CDR3 protein: CSARWGLAGGYEQYF
CDR3 DNA: TGCAGTGCGAGGTGGGGTCTAGCGGGAGGGTACGAGCAGTACTTC

J gene: TRBJ1-2
V gene: TRBV20-1
D gene: NA
clone size: many
CDR3 protein: CSARDPIKGTYGYTF
CDR3 DNA: TGCAGTGCTAGAGATCCGATCAAGGGCACCTATGGCTACACCTTC

J gene: TRBJ2-4
V gene: TRBV19
D gene: NA
clone size: many
CDR3 protein: CASSIFGAVAKNIQYF
CDR3 DNA: TGTGCCAGTAGTATTTTCGGGGCTGTAGCCAAAAACATTCAGTACTTC

J gene: TRBJ1-1
V gene: TRBV30
D gene: NA
clone size: NA
CDR3 protein: CACTGILDKGGF
CDR3 DNA: TGTGCCTGTACAGGGATCCTGGATAAAGGGGGCTTT

J gene: TRBJ2-7
V gene: TRBV6-1
D gene: NA
clone size: medium-sized
CDR3 protein: CASSENTAYEQYF
CDR3 DNA: TGTGCCAGCAGCGAAAATACGGCCTACGAGCAGTACTTC

J gene: TRBJ2-7
V gene: TRBV20-1
D gene: NA
clone size: NA
CDR3 protein: CSAKNAGEQYF
CDR3 DNA: TGCAGTGCTAAGAACGCGGGCGAGCAGTACTTC

J gene: TRBJ2-1
V gene: TRBV19
D gene: TRBD2
clone size: many
CDR3 protein: CASMTGGTVAGSDEQFF
CDR3 DNA: TGTGCCAGTATGACCGGGGGCACGGTAGCGGGATCGGATGAGCAGTTCTTC

J gene: TRBJ1-1
V gene: TRBV9
D gene: NA
clone size: medium-sized
CDR3 protein: CASSGSNTEAFF
CDR3 DNA: TGTGCCAGCAGCGGATCGAACACTGAAGCTTTCTTT

J gene: TRBJ2-2
V gene: TRBV27
D gene: NA
clone size: few
CDR3 protein: CASRRLVHTGELFF
CDR3 DNA: TGTGCCAGCCGCCGACTAGTTCACACCGGGGAGCTGTTTTTT

J gene: TRBJ2-2
V gene: TRBV19
D gene: TRBD2
clone size: many
CDR3 protein: CASSIAGRVTGELFF
CDR3 DNA: TGTGCCAGTAGTATAGCAGGGAGGGTCACCGGGGAGCTGTTTTTT

J gene: TRBJ1-5
V gene: TRBV27
D gene: NA
clone size: many
CDR3 protein: CASSLEPNQPQHF
CDR3 DNA: TGTGCCAGCAGTTTAGAACCAAATCAGCCCCAGCATTTT

J gene: TRBJ1-2
V gene: TRBV19
D gene: NA
clone size: many
CDR3 protein: CASTGGAGAYYGYTF
CDR3 DNA: TGTGCCAGTACCGGGGGGGCCGGGGCGTACTATGGCTACACCTTC

J gene: TRBJ2-7
V gene: TRBV6-1
D gene: TRBD1
clone size: many
CDR3 protein: CASRDSYEQYF
CDR3 DNA: TGTGCCAGCCGGGACAGCTACGAGCAGTACTTC

J gene: TRBJ2-3
V gene: TRBV7-3
D gene: TRBD2
clone size: NA
CDR3 protein: CASCRSSGRAKDKQYF
CDR3 DNA: TGTGCCAGCTGCCGATCTAGCGGGAGGGCCAAAGATAAGCAGTATTTT

J gene: TRBJ1-2
V gene: TRBV15
D gene: NA
clone size: many
CDR3 protein: CATSREGGRRGYTF
CDR3 DNA: TGTGCCACCAGCAGAGAGGGGGGGAGACGGGGCTACACCTTC

J gene: TRBJ2-7
V gene: TRBV4-3
D gene: TRBD1
clone size: many
CDR3 protein: CASSRIGTGGAYEQYF
CDR3 DNA: TGCGCCAGCAGCCGCATCGGGACAGGTGGGGCCTACGAGCAGTACTTC

J gene: TRBJ1-1
V gene: TRBV5-1
D gene: NA
clone size: NA
CDR3 protein: CASSQDKTEAFF
CDR3 DNA: TGCGCCAGCAGCCAGGACAAGACTGAAGCTTTCTTT

J gene: TRBJ2-3
V gene: TRBV2
D gene: NA
clone size: NA
CDR3 protein: CASIRLQNTDTQYF
CDR3 DNA: TGTGCCAGCATCCGACTACAAAACACAGATACGCAGTATTTT

J gene: TRBJ1-1
V gene: TRBV9
D gene: NA
clone size: many
CDR3 protein: CASSVDPVGTGTEAFF
CDR3 DNA: TGTGCCAGCAGCGTAGACCCCGTGGGCACCGGCACTGAAGCTTTCTTT

J gene: TRBJ2-7
V gene: TRBV20-1
D gene: TRBD1
clone size: many
CDR3 protein: CSARQPGTGEYEQYF
CDR3 DNA: TGCAGTGCTAGACAACCCGGGACAGGAGAATACGAGCAGTACTTC

J gene: TRBJ1-2
V gene: TRBV18
D gene: TRBD1
clone size: many
CDR3 protein: CASSPPDRARKGYTF
CDR3 DNA: TGTGCCAGCTCACCACCGGACAGGGCGCGGAAGGGCTACACCTTC

J gene: TRBJ1-1
V gene: TRBV25-1
D gene: NA
clone size: many
CDR3 protein: CASSAGRVRMNTEAFF
CDR3 DNA: TGTGCCAGCAGTGCGGGAAGGGTTAGGATGAACACTGAAGCTTTCTTT

J gene: TRBJ2-3
V gene: TRBV4-3
D gene: TRBD2
clone size: few
CDR3 protein: CASSQGASGSTDTQYF
CDR3 DNA: TGCGCCAGCAGCCAAGGGGCTAGCGGGAGCACAGATACGCAGTATTTT

J gene: TRBJ1-6
V gene: TRBV5-8
D gene: NA
clone size: many
CDR3 protein: CASSLRSGNSPLHF
CDR3 DNA: TGTGCCAGCAGCTTACGGTCAGGAAATTCACCCCTCCACTTT

J gene: TRBJ1-5
V gene: TRBV28
D gene: NA
clone size: many
CDR3 protein: CASSLIPQRASNQPQHF
CDR3 DNA: TGTGCCAGCAGTTTAATCCCACAGAGGGCCAGCAATCAGCCCCAGCATTTT

J gene: TRBJ2-2
V gene: TRBV19
D gene: TRBD1
clone size: NA
CDR3 protein: CASSFGTGGANTGELFF
CDR3 DNA: TGTGCCAGTAGTTTCGGGACAGGGGGGGCGAACACCGGGGAGCTGTTTTTT

J gene: TRBJ1-3
V gene: TRBV6-2/TRBV6-3
D gene: TRBD1
clone size: medium-sized
CDR3 protein: CASSYAGTGVNTIYF
CDR3 DNA: TGTGCCAGCAGTTACGCCGGGACAGGGGTGAACACCATATATTTT

J gene: TRBJ2-1
V gene: TRBV30
D gene: TRBD2
clone size: many
CDR3 protein: CAWTGGVAELKQFF
CDR3 DNA: TGTGCCTGGACGGGGGGGGTAGCGGAACTCAAACAGTTCTTC

J gene: TRBJ1-1
V gene: TRBV27
D gene: NA
clone size: NA
CDR3 protein: CASSSRLDTEAFF
CDR3 DNA: TGTGCCAGCAGTTCCCGACTGGACACTGAAGCTTTCTTT

J gene: TRBJ2-7
V gene: TRBV3-1
D gene: NA
clone size: few
CDR3 protein: CASSPGPDVGKQYF
CDR3 DNA: TGTGCCAGCAGCCCGGGACCAGACGTCGGCAAGCAGTACTTC

J gene: TRBJ1-6
V gene: TRBV11-3
D gene: NA
clone size: many
CDR3 protein: CASSSGRGDSPLHF
CDR3 DNA: TGTGCCAGCAGCTCGGGTAGGGGTGATTCACCCCTCCACTTT

J gene: TRBJ2-2
V gene: TRBV11-2
D gene: NA
clone size: many
CDR3 protein: CASSGRLDDTGELFF
CDR3 DNA: TGTGCCAGCAGCGGCAGACTAGATGACACCGGGGAGCTGTTTTTT

J gene: TRBJ2-1
V gene: TRBV9
D gene: TRBD2
clone size: many
CDR3 protein: CASSSRGTSGYNEQFF
CDR3 DNA: TGTGCCAGCAGCTCACGGGGGACTAGCGGCTACAATGAGCAGTTCTTC

J gene: TRBJ2-2
V gene: TRBV28
D gene: TRBD2
clone size: many
CDR3 protein: CASSLTASGTTGELFF
CDR3 DNA: TGTGCCAGCAGTTTAACGGCTAGCGGGACAACCGGGGAGCTGTTTTTT

J gene: TRBJ2-5
V gene: TRBV6-4
D gene: NA
clone size: many
CDR3 protein: CASARQSGETQYF
CDR3 DNA: TGTGCCAGCGCAAGACAGTCGGGGGAGACCCAGTACTTC

J gene: TRBJ1-1
V gene: TRBV25-1
D gene: NA
clone size: many
CDR3 protein: CASGKNLAAFF
CDR3 DNA: TGTGCCAGCGGCAAAAATCTGGCCGCTTTCTTT

J gene: TRBJ1-5
V gene: TRBV20-1
D gene: NA
clone size: NA
CDR3 protein: CSGTIPGQISNQPPHF
CDR3 DNA: TGCAGTGGCACCATACCTGGACAGATTAGCAATCAGCCCCCGCATTTT

J gene: TRBJ2-1
V gene: TRBV6-1
D gene: TRBD2
clone size: NA
CDR3 protein: CASSENSLRATSGNEQFF
CDR3 DNA: TGTGCCAGCAGTGAAAACAGCCTCCGGGCAACTAGCGGGAATGAGCAGTTCTTC

J gene: TRBJ2-1
V gene: TRBV11-2
D gene: NA
clone size: NA
CDR3 protein: CASSFDRVSSYVQFF
CDR3 DNA: TGTGCCAGCAGCTTTGATAGGGTTAGCTCCTACGTGCAGTTCTTC

J gene: TRBJ1-2
V gene: TRBV30
D gene: TRBD1
clone size: NA
CDR3 protein: CAWTRQGIYGYTF
CDR3 DNA: TGTGCCTGGACCCGACAGGGGATCTATGGCTACACCTTC

J gene: TRBJ2-7
V gene: TRBV5-6
D gene: NA
clone size: NA
CDR3 protein: CASSLEGYVQYF
CDR3 DNA: TGTGCAAGCAGCTTGGAGGGCTACGTGCAGTACTTC

J gene: TRBJ2-2
V gene: TRBV2
D gene: TRBD1
clone size: many
CDR3 protein: CASSPDRVGTGELFF
CDR3 DNA: TGTGCCAGCAGTCCGGACAGGGTGGGCACCGGGGAGCTGTTTTTT

J gene: TRBJ2-3
V gene: TRBV4-2
D gene: TRBD2
clone size: NA
CDR3 protein: CASSHRFIAGGTDTQYF
CDR3 DNA: TGTGCCAGCAGCCATCGTTTTATAGCGGGAGGTACAGATACGCAGTATTTT

J gene: TRBJ2-5
V gene: TRBV5-1
D gene: TRBD2
clone size: many
CDR3 protein: CASRYSGGQETQYF
CDR3 DNA: TGCGCCAGCAGATATAGCGGGGGCCAAGAGACCCAGTACTTC

J gene: TRBJ2-3
V gene: TRBV28
D gene: NA
clone size: many
CDR3 protein: CASRDVAGTDTQYF
CDR3 DNA: TGTGCCAGCCGGGACGTGGCTGGCACAGATACGCAGTATTTT

J gene: TRBJ2-1
V gene: TRBV7-9
D gene: TRBD2
clone size: many
CDR3 protein: CASSKVLSGSNEQFF
CDR3 DNA: TGTGCCAGCAGCAAGGTTTTAAGCGGGAGTAATGAGCAGTTCTTC

J gene: TRBJ1-1
V gene: TRBV20-1
D gene: NA
clone size: NA
CDR3 protein: CSARDGESTEAFF
CDR3 DNA: TGCAGTGCTAGAGATGGGGAGAGCACTGAAGCTTTCTTT

J gene: TRBJ1-6
V gene: TRBV28
D gene: TRBD1
clone size: many
CDR3 protein: CASSKGQVHNSPLHF
CDR3 DNA: TGTGCCAGCAGCAAGGGACAGGTCCATAATTCACCCCTCCACTTT

J gene: TRBJ2-1
V gene: TRBV19
D gene: NA
clone size: NA
CDR3 protein: CASSPWDSKGYNEQFF
CDR3 DNA: TGTGCCAGTAGTCCCTGGGACTCGAAGGGCTACAATGAGCAGTTCTTC

J gene: TRBJ2-5
V gene: TRBV5-1
D gene: NA
clone size: many
CDR3 protein: CASTPGEETQYF
CDR3 DNA: TGCGCCAGCACCCCGGGAGAGGAGACCCAGTACTTC

J gene: TRBJ1-1
V gene: TRBV6-1
D gene: NA
clone size: many
CDR3 protein: CACKGPGGTEAFF
CDR3 DNA: TGTGCCTGTAAAGGGCCCGGGGGCACTGAAGCTTTCTTT